Listed below are T cell receptor beta chains from one sample, sequenced in a study of Tregs in tolerant kidney transplant recipients. Using immunoSEQ multiplex PCR, the repertoire was profiled, and TCRdb retains in-frame clones only, with some absent. The sample lists some 250,000 clones; 80% to 85% were seen once. Sequencing was performed on CD4+ T cells from blood. The receptors here all came from a human donor in good health. CDR3s include the opening cysteine and the closing phenylalanine or tryptophan. A D gene is named only where the DNA matches it firmly. Not all rows give a size; the values are once, few, many and, for expanded clones, a class.

J gene: TRBJ2-7
D gene: -
clone size: -
V gene: TRBV5-1
CDR3 protein: CASASTGGGYEQYF
CDR3 DNA: TGCGCCAGCGCCTCTACGGGGGGCGGCTACGAGCAGTACTTC

J gene: TRBJ1-5
D gene: TRBD1
clone size: -
V gene: TRBV25-1
CDR3 protein: CASSDAGGSNQPQHF
CDR3 DNA: TGTGCCAGCAGTGATGCAGGGGGGAGCAATCAGCCCCAGCATTTT

J gene: TRBJ2-4
D gene: -
clone size: -
V gene: TRBV5-4
CDR3 protein: CASSQGTFAKNIQYF
CDR3 DNA: TGTGCCAGCAGCCAAGGGACGTTTGCCAAAAACATTCAGTACTTC

J gene: TRBJ2-2
D gene: -
clone size: -
V gene: TRBV5-1
CDR3 protein: CASTPRTTNTGELFF
CDR3 DNA: TGCGCCAGCACTCCCCGGACAACGAACACCGGGGAGCTGTTTTTT

J gene: TRBJ1-5
D gene: -
clone size: -
V gene: TRBV7-8
CDR3 protein: CASSSRGGLGNQPQHF
CDR3 DNA: TGTGCCAGCAGCTCCCGGGGGGGTTTGGGCAATCAGCCCCAGCATTTT

J gene: TRBJ1-4
D gene: -
clone size: -
V gene: TRBV30
CDR3 protein: CAWSLQRTTNEKLFF
CDR3 DNA: TGTGCCTGGAGTCTACAGCGAACAACTAATGAAAAACTGTTTTTT

J gene: TRBJ1-2
D gene: TRBD1
clone size: once
V gene: TRBV5-1
CDR3 protein: CASSTGQGERGYTF
CDR3 DNA: TGCGCCAGCAGCACCGGACAGGGGGAGCGAGGCTACACCTTC

J gene: TRBJ2-3
D gene: -
clone size: -
V gene: TRBV7-9
CDR3 protein: CASSLGGGPGDTQYF
CDR3 DNA: TGTGCCAGCAGCTTAGGGGGGGGCCCCGGAGATACGCAGTATTTT

J gene: TRBJ2-7
D gene: -
clone size: -
V gene: TRBV21-1
CDR3 protein: CASSKTGFEQYF
CDR3 DNA: TGTGCCAGCAGCAAGACAGGGTTCGAGCAGTACTTC

J gene: TRBJ1-4
D gene: -
clone size: -
V gene: TRBV21-1
CDR3 protein: CASSKNRDKNEKLFF
CDR3 DNA: TGTGCCAGCAGCAAAAACCGGGACAAGAATGAAAAACTGTTTTTT

J gene: TRBJ2-7
D gene: TRBD1
clone size: -
V gene: TRBV5-4
CDR3 protein: CASSLEGQGSYEQYF
CDR3 DNA: TGTGCCAGCAGCTTGGAGGGACAGGGTAGCTACGAGCAGTACTTC

J gene: TRBJ2-4
D gene: -
clone size: -
V gene: TRBV11-1
CDR3 protein: CASSLAVMGGQHIQYF
CDR3 DNA: TGTGCCAGCAGCTTGGCAGTTATGGGGGGTCAACACATTCAGTACTTC

J gene: TRBJ2-7
D gene: TRBD2
clone size: -
V gene: TRBV11-2
CDR3 protein: CASSLQRGGHEQYF
CDR3 DNA: TGTGCCAGCAGCCTACAACGGGGGGGTCACGAGCAGTACTTC

J gene: TRBJ1-2
D gene: TRBD1
clone size: -
V gene: TRBV7-9
CDR3 protein: CASSSTGDRYTF
CDR3 DNA: TGTGCCAGCAGCTCGACAGGGGATCGCTACACCTTC

J gene: TRBJ2-1
D gene: -
clone size: -
V gene: TRBV6-1
CDR3 protein: CASSSRGYEQFF
CDR3 DNA: TGTGCCAGCTCGAGCAGGGGTTATGAGCAGTTCTTC

J gene: TRBJ2-1
D gene: -
clone size: -
V gene: TRBV4-2
CDR3 protein: CASSQVVGRGGNEQFF
CDR3 DNA: TGTGCCAGCAGCCAAGTTGTGGGAAGAGGTGGCAATGAGCAGTTCTTC

J gene: TRBJ2-1
D gene: TRBD2
clone size: -
V gene: TRBV4-1
CDR3 protein: CASSQPKRGSNNEQFF
CDR3 DNA: TGCGCCAGCAGCCAACCAAAGCGGGGTAGTAACAATGAGCAGTTCTTC

J gene: TRBJ1-2
D gene: -
clone size: few
V gene: TRBV7-2
CDR3 protein: CASTVGWGRDNYGYTF
CDR3 DNA: TGTGCCAGCACTGTCGGATGGGGCCGCGACAACTATGGCTACACCTTC

J gene: TRBJ2-2
D gene: -
clone size: -
V gene: TRBV5-1
CDR3 protein: CASNRVQGANTGELFF
CDR3 DNA: TGCGCCAGCAACAGGGTACAGGGCGCGAACACCGGGGAGCTGTTTTTT

J gene: TRBJ2-3
D gene: TRBD2
clone size: -
V gene: TRBV10-3
CDR3 protein: CAISAGGSTDTQYF
CDR3 DNA: TGTGCCATCAGTGCCGGGGGGAGCACAGATACGCAGTATTTT

J gene: TRBJ1-6
D gene: -
clone size: -
V gene: TRBV14
CDR3 protein: CASSPHLNNSPLHF
CDR3 DNA: TGTGCCAGCAGCCCCCACTTGAATAATTCACCCCTCCACTTT

J gene: TRBJ2-7
D gene: TRBD2
clone size: -
V gene: TRBV19
CDR3 protein: CASSLGTTFSYEQYF
CDR3 DNA: TGTGCCAGTAGTCTGGGGACTACCTTCTCCTACGAGCAGTACTTC

J gene: TRBJ2-7
D gene: TRBD1
clone size: -
V gene: TRBV28
CDR3 protein: CASSLAGTGIHEQYF
CDR3 DNA: TGTGCCAGCAGTTTAGCCGGGACAGGGATCCACGAGCAGTACTTC

J gene: TRBJ1-2
D gene: -
clone size: -
V gene: TRBV5-1
CDR3 protein: CASSLGVTGQYGYTF
CDR3 DNA: TGCGCCAGCAGCTTGGGGGTGACAGGACAATATGGCTACACCTTC

J gene: TRBJ1-5
D gene: -
clone size: -
V gene: TRBV19
CDR3 protein: CASSIGVGQPQHF
CDR3 DNA: TGTGCCAGTAGTATAGGGGTTGGTCAGCCCCAGCATTTT

J gene: TRBJ1-1
D gene: -
clone size: -
V gene: TRBV7-9
CDR3 protein: CASSYGTVNTEASF
CDR3 DNA: TGTGCCAGCAGCTACGGGACTGTGAACACTGAAGCTTCCTTT

J gene: TRBJ2-7
D gene: -
clone size: once
V gene: TRBV19
CDR3 protein: CASSMGGGGASYEQYF
CDR3 DNA: TGTGCCAGTAGTATGGGTGGAGGGGGCGCCTCCTACGAGCAGTACTTC

J gene: TRBJ1-1
D gene: TRBD1
clone size: -
V gene: TRBV13
CDR3 protein: CASSSSGGVTEAFF
CDR3 DNA: TGTGCCAGCAGCTCCTCAGGGGGAGTCACTGAAGCTTTCTTT

J gene: TRBJ1-6
D gene: -
clone size: -
V gene: TRBV10-3
CDR3 protein: CAIRPHGDTYNSPLHF
CDR3 DNA: TGTGCCATCAGGCCTCACGGGGACACCTATAATTCACCCCTCCACTTT

J gene: TRBJ2-7
D gene: TRBD1
clone size: -
V gene: TRBV5-4
CDR3 protein: CASSLLRTGLYEQYF
CDR3 DNA: TGTGCCAGCAGCTTGTTGAGGACAGGGTTATACGAGCAGTACTTC